This TCR beta chain was sequenced for a study of STAT5B mutations in CD4+ large granular lymphocyte leukemia. The study, taken as a whole, reports: Higher CD4+ than CD8+ T-LGLL clonality might reflect small sample size. 8/27 top patient clones versus 2/35 control clones were TRBV06-family.

Comments on this clone: Its antigen is undetermined. Other DNA sequences from this sample encode an identical CDR3 as well.

The CDR3 covers 11 residues. Germline values: CDR1 GTSNPN, CDR2 SVGIG (reference sequence). With 0 bases removed from V and 6 bases from J, the gap between germline ends came to 6 bases. The survey-level immunoSEQ assay was used. The data were produced by immunoSEQ multiplex PCR, yet TCRdb's version contains in-frame clones alone and is incomplete. The profile shows about 30,000 clones, roughly three quarters of them singletons. Buffy coats from healthy blood donors served as controls. This sequence originates from a human donor in good health. The source material was CD4+ T cells from blood buffy coats. The chain joins TRBV30 to TRBJ2-7, with TRBD1 as a possible D gene (6 bases). The chain's CDR3 is CAWSVGGEQYF. DNA of the CDR3: TGTGCCTGGAGTGTAGGGGGCGAGCAGTACTTC.